One and the same sample provided the 5 T cell receptor beta chains below, sequenced in a study of T cells in Graves' hyperthyroidism and ophthalmopathy. Amplified regions were TCR beta CDR3 sequences from RNA transcripts. The HTBI primer set drove a first-round RT-PCR of the TCR CDR3. TCRdb analysed the multiplex PCR reads with MiXCR anew, one entry per CDR3 protein. Among a few hundred thousand distinct CDR3 sequences, 40% to 55% were seen once, and the ten largest hold around 8%. The sequenced material came from peripheral blood or thyroid tissue (not recorded which). These receptors were collected from a woman aged 18-29 years with Graves' hyperthyroidism.

At least ten counts were recorded for this clonotype. The rearrangement links TRBV20-1 to TRBJ2-2, with 7 bases lining up with TRBD2. Germline CDR1 is DFQATT and CDR2 is SNEGSKA (reference sequence). The junction had 5 bases not matched to a gene; V was cut back by 3 bases and J by 4 bases. This CDR3 contains 14 residues. The CDR3 coding sequence is TGCAGTGCTAGTGTCGGGAGGATCACCGGGGAGCTGTTTTTT. Translation: CSASVGRITGELFF.

The gene calls are TRBV10-3 and TRBJ1-1, with 10 nucleotides matching TRBD1. CDR3 length: 15 residues. Germline V CDR1 and CDR2: ENHRY, SYGVKD. Unmatched junction bases numbered 5, after V lost 3 bases and J lost 4 bases. This chain's CDR3 is CAISEWTGGGTEAFF. The CDR3 DNA sequence: TGTGCCATCAGTGAATGGACAGGGGGTGGCACTGAAGCTTTCTTT.

This clonotype was found once. V usage is TRBV20-1 and J usage is TRBJ2-1; TRBD2 matches at 13 bases. The CDR3 length is 12 residues. Looked up from germline, CDR1 is DFQATT and CDR2 is SNEGSKA (reference sequence). CDR3 nucleotide sequence: TGCAGGGGGACTAGCGGGAACAATGAGCAGTTCTTC. It specifies CRGTSGNNEQFF.

V is TRBV10-3 and J is TRBJ2-5, with 10 bases that match TRBD2. The CDR3 extends over 14 amino acids. The J segment lost 5 bases and the V segment lost 6 bases, leaving 6 bases of the junction unmatched. The V gene's germline CDR1 is ENHRY and CDR2 SYGVKD. In DNA form, the CDR3 reads TGTGCCATCAGCCGGACAGCGGGGGGGGAGACCCAGTACTTC. The encoded protein is CAISRTAGGETQYF.

This clonotype was seen repeatedly, ten times or more. The rearrangement joins TRBV3-1 to TRBJ2-5; perhaps TRBD1 as D (5 bases). Germline CDR1 and CDR2: LGHDT and YNNKEL (reference sequence). V was shortened by 1 base and J by 4 bases, with 16 bases between the two germline ends. The CDR3 contains 16 residues. The CDR3 DNA sequence: TGTGCCAGCAGCCAAGCTGGACAACTTGCACGAGAGACCCAGTACTTC. Translated: CASSQAGQLARETQYF.